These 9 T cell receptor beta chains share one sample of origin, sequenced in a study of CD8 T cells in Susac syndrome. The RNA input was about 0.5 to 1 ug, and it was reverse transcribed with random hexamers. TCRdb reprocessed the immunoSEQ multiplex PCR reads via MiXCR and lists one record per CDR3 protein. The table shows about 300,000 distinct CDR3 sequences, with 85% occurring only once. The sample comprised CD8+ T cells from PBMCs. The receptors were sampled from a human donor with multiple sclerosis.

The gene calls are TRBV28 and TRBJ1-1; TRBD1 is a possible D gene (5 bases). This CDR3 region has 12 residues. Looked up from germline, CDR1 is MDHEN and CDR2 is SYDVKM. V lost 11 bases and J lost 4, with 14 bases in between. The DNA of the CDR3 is TGTGCCGCCAGGGACCGTGGCACTGAAGCTTTCTTT. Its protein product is CAARDRGTEAFF.

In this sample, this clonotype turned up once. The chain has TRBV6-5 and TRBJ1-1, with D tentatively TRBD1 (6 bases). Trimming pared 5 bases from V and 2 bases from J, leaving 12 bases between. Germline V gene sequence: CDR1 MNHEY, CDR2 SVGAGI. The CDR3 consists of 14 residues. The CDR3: CASSIKGGNTEAFF. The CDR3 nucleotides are TGTGCCAGCAGTATTAAGGGGGGCAACACTGAAGCTTTCTTT.

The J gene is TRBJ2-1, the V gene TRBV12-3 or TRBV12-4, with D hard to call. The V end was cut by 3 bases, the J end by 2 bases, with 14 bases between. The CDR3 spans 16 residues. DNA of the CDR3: TGTGCCAGCAGTTTCCCCAGCGCGCGTACCTACAATGAGCAGTTCTTC. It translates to CASSFPSARTYNEQFF.

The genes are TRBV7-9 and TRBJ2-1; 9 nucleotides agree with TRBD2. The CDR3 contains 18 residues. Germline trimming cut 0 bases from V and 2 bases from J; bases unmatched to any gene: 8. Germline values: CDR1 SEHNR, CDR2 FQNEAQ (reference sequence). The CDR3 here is CASSLAKLAGPAYNEQFF. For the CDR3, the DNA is TGTGCCAGCAGCTTAGCTAAGCTAGCGGGACCCGCCTACAATGAGCAGTTCTTC.

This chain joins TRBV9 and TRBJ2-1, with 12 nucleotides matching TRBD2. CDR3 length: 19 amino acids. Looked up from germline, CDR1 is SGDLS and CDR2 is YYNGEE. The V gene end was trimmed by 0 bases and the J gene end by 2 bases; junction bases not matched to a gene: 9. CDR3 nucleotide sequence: TGTGCCAGCAGCGTAGAGGGACTAGCGGGCCCTTTACCCTACAATGAGCAGTTCTTC. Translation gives CASSVEGLAGPLPYNEQFF.

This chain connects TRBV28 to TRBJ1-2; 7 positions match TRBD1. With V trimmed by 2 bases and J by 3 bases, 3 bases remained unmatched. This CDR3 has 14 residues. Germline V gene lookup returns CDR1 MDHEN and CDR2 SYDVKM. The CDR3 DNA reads TGTGCCAGCAGTTTAACAGGGGTTCACTATGGCTACACCTTC. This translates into CASSLTGVHYGYTF.

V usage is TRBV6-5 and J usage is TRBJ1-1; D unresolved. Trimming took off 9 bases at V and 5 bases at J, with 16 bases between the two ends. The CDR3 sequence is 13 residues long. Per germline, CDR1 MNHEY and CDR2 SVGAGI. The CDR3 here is CASTLGFRTEAFF. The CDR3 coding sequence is TGTGCCAGTACATTAGGGTTTAGGACTGAAGCTTTCTTT.

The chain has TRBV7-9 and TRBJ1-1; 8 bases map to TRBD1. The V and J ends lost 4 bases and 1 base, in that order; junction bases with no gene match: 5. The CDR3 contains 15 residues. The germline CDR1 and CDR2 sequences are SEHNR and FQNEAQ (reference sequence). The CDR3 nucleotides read TGTGCCAGCAGCTCTGTCGGGACAGGGAACACTGAAGCTTTCTTT. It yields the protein CASSSVGTGNTEAFF.

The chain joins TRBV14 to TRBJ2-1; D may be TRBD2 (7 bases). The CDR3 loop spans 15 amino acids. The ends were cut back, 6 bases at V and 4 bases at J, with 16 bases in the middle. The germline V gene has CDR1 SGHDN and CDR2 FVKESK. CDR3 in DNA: TGTGCCAGCAGAATCAGTAGGGGGGGATACAATGAGCAGTTCTTC. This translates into CASRISRGGYNEQFF.